Each of the 18 T cell receptor beta chains below was sequenced from the same sample in a study of control samples from healthy donors and cancer patients. The method was immunoSEQ multiplex PCR; TCRdb's version includes in-frame clones alone and lacks a portion of them. The sample has 100,000 to 150,000 clones, approximately 84% seen once. Sequenced input: blood. The receptor source for this set is a young man in good health.

V and J are TRBV6-5 and TRBJ1-1; D gene unclear. The V and J ends lost 6 bases and 1 base respectively, with 15 bases between them. CDR1 MNHEY and CDR2 SVGAGI come from the germline V gene. There are 15 residues in the CDR3. The CDR3 loop reads CASSSNPPANTEAFF. The CDR3 DNA follows: TGTGCCAGCAGCTCAAACCCACCGGCGAACACTGAAGCTTTCTTT.

The CDR3 coding sequence is TGTGCCACCATGGGGACAGGGGGGGGTGAGCAGTTCTTC. Amino acid sequence: CATMGTGGGEQFF. The chain joins TRBV3-1 (or the pseudogene TRBV3-2) to TRBJ2-1; 11 bases are a match to TRBD1. Unmatched junction bases numbered 8, after V lost 10 bases and J lost 9 bases. This CDR3 has 13 residues. Germline V gene data show CDR1 as LGHDT and CDR2 as YNNKEL (reference sequence).

The chain couples TRBV19 to TRBJ2-7; D is unclear. The CDR3 runs to 14 residues. With 3 bases removed from V and 0 bases from J, the gap between germline ends came to 9 bases. Germline values: CDR1 LNHDA, CDR2 SQIVND (reference sequence). In DNA, the CDR3 is TGTGCCAGTAGTATCCGGGCAGCCTCCTACGAGCAGTACTTC. It codes for CASSIRAASYEQYF.

V gene TRBV6-5 combines with J gene TRBJ2-1, with 8 bases aligning to TRBD2. Per germline, CDR1 MNHEY and CDR2 SVGAGI. The CDR3 sequence is 14 residues long. V trimming: 7 bases; J trimming: 6 bases; junction bases outside the gene matches: 8. The CDR3 nucleotides read TGTGCCAGCAATGCGGGAGGAGGGATCAATGAGCAGTTCTTC. Its protein is CASNAGGGINEQFF.

V gene TRBV25-1 combines with J gene TRBJ2-3; 8 positions agree with TRBD2. V dropped 2 bases and J dropped 5; count of bases not matched to a gene: 6. The CDR3 covers 15 residues. In germline, CDR1 is MGHDK, CDR2 SYGVNS. CDR3 DNA: TGTGCCAGCAGTGAAGCGGTAGCGGGAAAAGATACGCAGTATTTT. Amino acid sequence: CASSEAVAGKDTQYF.

The chain carries TRBV5-1 and TRBJ2-2; D is undetermined. CDR3 length: 15 amino acids. Trimming removed 5 bases from V and 1 base from J, with 12 bases in between. The germline CDR1 and CDR2 sequences are SGHRS and YFSETQ. The CDR3 sequence is CASRQNTENTGELFF. The CDR3 DNA sequence: TGCGCCAGCAGACAAAATACAGAGAACACCGGGGAGCTGTTTTTT.

There are a few counts of this clone. The chain carries TRBV27 and TRBJ1-1; a weak D match, TRBD1 (6 bases). The CDR3 length is 14 residues. Trimming cost V 8 bases and J 7 bases, with 20 bases left between them. The germline gives CDR1 MNHEY, CDR2 SMNVEV (reference sequence). The CDR3 nucleotides read TGTGCCAGCCGAAAACAATCTGGACAGCTTGAAGCTTTCTTT. Protein: CASRKQSGQLEAFF.

This clone was observed a single time. The rearrangement joins TRBV28 to TRBJ2-7; 7 bases match TRBD1. The CDR3 is 15 residues long. The ends lost 2 bases at V and 1 base at J; junction bases unmatched: 5. Germline lookup yields CDR1 MDHEN and CDR2 SYDVKM. CDR3 sequence: CASSLIDRESYEQYF. The DNA for the CDR3 is TGTGCCAGCAGTTTAATAGACAGGGAATCCTACGAGCAGTACTTC. Full variable domain (remainder filled in from reference TRBV28 and TRBJ2-7): DVKVTQSSRYLVKRTGEKVFLECVQDMDHENMFWYRQDPGLGLRLIYFSYDVKMKEKGDIPEGYSVSREKKERFSLILESASTNQTSMYLCASSLIDRESYEQYFGPGTRLTVT.

The rearrangement uses TRBV6-5 and TRBJ1-6; D remains ambiguous. Germline-derived CDR1 and CDR2 are MNHEY and SVGAGI. CDR3 length: 16 residues. The V end lost 0 bases, the J end lost 9 bases, and 15 bases lay between the germline ends. The CDR3 DNA sequence: TGTGCCAGCAGTTACTCGTCCCGCCACCCTTCTTCACCCCTCCACTTT. Its translation is CASSYSSRHPSSPLHF.

The chain couples TRBV19 to TRBJ1-4, with 7 nucleotides matching TRBD1. The CDR3 covers 17 residues. Losses at the gene ends were 7 bases for V and 5 bases for J; bases not matched to a gene: 16. Germline CDR1 LNHDA, CDR2 SQIVND (reference sequence). CDR3 sequence: CASTDQDRMSRNEKLFF. The CDR3 DNA follows: TGTGCCAGTACCGATCAGGACAGGATGTCTCGAAATGAAAAACTGTTTTTT.

A few counts support this clone. The junction differs from germline at one of its ends, possibly a read error. J is TRBJ1-2 and V is TRBV6-1; D is unresolved. CDR3 size: 15 residues. Germline V gene data show CDR1 as MNHNS and CDR2 as SASEGT. For the CDR3, the DNA is TGTGCCAGCAGTGAATCGACACTCAATAAGTTCGCGCAAGACTTC. Translation gives CASSESTLNKFAQDF.

The chain uses TRBV6-1 and TRBJ2-7; D is uncertain. The germline gives CDR1 MNHNS, CDR2 SASEGT. This CDR3 comprises 13 residues. Trimming took 1 base from V and 3 from J, leaving 7 bases between them. CDR3 in DNA: TGTGCCAGCAGTGAAGGAGGCAGCTACGAGCAGTACTTC. Its translation is CASSEGGSYEQYF.

This clone was found once. J is TRBJ1-5 and V is TRBV6-2 or TRBV6-3; D is ambiguous. Germline CDR1 is MNHEY and CDR2 is SVGEGT. V shed 0 bases and J shed 3 bases, with 9 bases lying between them. The length of the CDR3 is 15 residues. Here the CDR3 reads CASSYSNGPNQPQHF. The DNA of the CDR3 is TGTGCCAGCAGTTACTCGAATGGCCCCAATCAGCCCCAGCATTTT.

V is TRBV29-1 and J is TRBJ2-3; 9 bases map to TRBD1. Germline lookup yields CDR1 SQVTM and CDR2 ANQGSEA. V lost 6 bases to trimming and J lost 2 bases; unmatched junction nucleotides: 6. This CDR3 contains 14 residues. The chain's CDR3 is CSVKDRGNTDTQYF. In DNA, the CDR3 is TGCAGCGTAAAAGACAGGGGGAACACAGATACGCAGTATTTT.

The rearrangement links TRBV6-2 or TRBV6-3 to TRBJ2-7; TRBD2 agrees at 10 bases. CDR1 MNHEY and CDR2 SVGEGT come from the germline V gene. With V trimmed by 2 bases and J by 7 bases, 5 bases remained unmatched. CDR3 length equals 14 residues. CDR3 DNA sequence: TGTGCCAGCAGTTACCTAGCGGGAGCGAGAGAGCAGTACTTC. Translated: CASSYLAGAREQYF.

V usage is TRBV29-1 and J usage is TRBJ2-6; D not certain. The V end was cut by 3 bases, the J end by 5 bases, with 8 bases between. The germline CDR1 and CDR2 sequences are SQVTM and ANQGSEA. The CDR3 is 13 amino acids. CDR3 nucleotide sequence: TGCAGCGTTGAGACCACCAGGGCCAACGTCCTGACTTTC. Protein: CSVETTRANVLTF.

Only one count was recorded for this clone. The J gene is TRBJ2-1, the V gene TRBV27; maybe TRBD1 (6 bases). The CDR3 consists of 15 residues. The V end was cut by 6 bases, the J end by 0 bases, with 12 bases between. CDR1 and CDR2 from the germline V gene are MNHEY and SMNVEV (reference sequence). The CDR3 bases are TGTGCCAGCAGCCCAGGGGTGGCCTCCTACAATGAGCAGTTCTTC. Residues: CASSPGVASYNEQFF.

The CDR3 spells CASSREAALITEAFF. The CDR3 nucleotides read TGTGCCAGCTCACGTGAAGCAGCATTGATCACTGAAGCTTTCTTT. The genes are TRBV18 and TRBJ1-1; D ambiguous. V dropped 4 bases and J dropped 4 bases, with 16 bases sitting between them. CDR3 size: 15 residues. Looked up from germline, CDR1 is KGHSH and CDR2 is LQKENI.